Sequencing of this TCR beta chain was carried out in a study of shared clonotypes between healthy human individuals. CD45RO negativity and positive selection for CCR7 defined naive CD8 cells, a population that excluded terminally differentiated effector memory CD45RA+ cells. This clone was seen just once. The antigen remains undetermined. Only in-frame clones appear in the TCRdb table, and some are missing; sequencing was by immunoSEQ multiplex PCR. The table has around 1,900,000 clones, 93% seen once. Study outcomes and limitations: Clonotype sharing among donors was thought likely to change with sequencing depth. Naive subsets typically showed greater estimated richness than memory subsets. Non-shared clonotypes showed lower generation probabilities than clonotypes common to all four donors.

CDR1 and CDR2 (germline): KGHSH, LQKENI. The CDR3 consists of 17 residues. V was cut by 6 bases and J by 1 base, with 21 bases left in between. Sequencing was performed on naive CD8+ T cells from PBMCs. The receptor was isolated from a man aged 18 to 30 in good health. Some clones in this sample may be carry-over from other donors' samples. The chain recombines TRBV18 with TRBJ1-2; D is possibly TRBD1 (6 bases). Written as DNA, the CDR3 is TGTGCCAGCTCCCCGGTGGGGGGCCCTATCATTAACTATGGCTACACCTTC. Its protein product is CASSPVGGPIINYGYTF.